The 27 T cell receptor beta chains presented below share a single source sample, sequenced in a study of blood T cell repertoires in COVID-19. This table comes from immunoSEQ multiplex PCR, and its TCRdb copy is limited to in-frame clones, with some not included. The table records about 280,000 clones, approximately 81% of them present only once. The sample comprised PBMCs or T cells enriched from blood (not recorded which). Receptors were obtained from a woman between 45 and 65 years old who had recovered from COVID-19.

This clone appeared once. CDR3 coding DNA: TGCGCCAGCAGCCAAGGCCGGGGTAGCAATCAGCCCCAGCATTTT. Protein sequence: CASSQGRGSNQPQHF. The chain is built from TRBV4-3 and TRBJ1-5; D remains ambiguous. The V end lost 1 base, the J end lost 0 bases, and 7 bases lay between the germline ends. Germline lookup yields CDR1 LGHNA and CDR2 YSLEER. The CDR3 loop spans 15 amino acids.

This chain links TRBV7-2 with TRBJ2-1; possibly TRBD2 for D (6 bases). CDR3 length equals 16 residues. Germline CDR1 is SGHTA and CDR2 is FQGNSA. The V end lost 4 bases, the J end lost 1 base, and 14 bases lay between the germline ends. The chain's CDR3 is CASSSRDAGSYNEQFF. In DNA form, the CDR3 reads TGTGCCAGCAGCTCTCGTGACGCGGGATCCTACAATGAGCAGTTCTTC.

J is TRBJ2-4 and V is TRBV2; D is possibly TRBD2 (5 bases). The CDR3 sequence is 15 residues long. The V end lost 4 bases, the J end lost 2 bases, and 12 bases lay between the germline ends. The germline CDR1 and CDR2 sequences are SNHLY and FYNNEI. DNA of the CDR3: TGTGCCAGCAGTGGGGAGAAGCTAACCAAAAACATTCAGTACTTC. Translating gives CASSGEKLTKNIQYF. Using reference TRBV2 and TRBJ2-4 for the parts outside the CDR3, the full variable domain is EPEVTQTPSHQVTQMGQEVILRCVPISNHLYFYWYRQILGQKVEFLVSFYNNEISEKSEIFDDQFSVERPDGSNFTLKIRSTKLEDSAMYFCASSGEKLTKNIQYFGAGTRLSVL.

The V gene is TRBV9, the J gene TRBJ2-5; the match to TRBD2 covers 7 bases. V was clipped by 3 bases and J by 4 bases; unmatched bases: 6. This CDR3 is 14 amino acids long. Germline CDR1 reads SGDLS; CDR2 reads YYNGEE. The CDR3 protein is CASSARDYRETQYF. The CDR3 DNA reads as TGTGCCAGCAGCGCCCGGGACTACCGAGAGACCCAGTACTTC. The full variable domain, with the rest looked up from reference TRBV9 and TRBJ2-5, is DSGVTQTPKHLITATGQRVTLRCSPRSGDLSVYWYQQSLDQGLQFLIQYYNGEERAKGNILERFSAQQFPDLHSELNLSSLELGDSALYFCASSARDYRETQYFGPGTRLLVL.

V usage is TRBV19 and J usage is TRBJ2-1; possibly TRBD1 for D (5 bases). Trimming pared 7 bases from V and 9 bases from J, leaving 10 bases between. This CDR3 spans 11 amino acids. Germline V CDR1 and CDR2: LNHDA, SQIVND (reference sequence). The CDR3 DNA is TGTGCCAGTATTCAGGGCGGTGAGCAGTTCTTC. It yields the protein CASIQGGEQFF.

The J gene is TRBJ2-5, the V gene TRBV9; D possibly corresponds to TRBD2 (5 bases). V lost 4 bases to trimming and J lost 1 base, with 14 bases between them. The germline CDR1 and CDR2 sequences are SGDLS and YYNGEE. There are 15 residues in the CDR3. CDR3 in amino acids: CASSPRAGLQETQYF. DNA for the CDR3: TGTGCCAGCAGCCCCCGGGCGGGTCTCCAAGAGACCCAGTACTTC.

The CDR3 bases are TGTGCCAGCAGCTTAGCCCCGGGACAAACTAGCACAGATACGCAGTATTTT. This codes for CASSLAPGQTSTDTQYF. The rearrangement joins TRBV11-2 to TRBJ2-3, with D perhaps matching TRBD1 (6 bases). CDR3 length: 17 residues. Germline CDR1 and CDR2: SGHAT and FQNNGV. V lost 1 base and J lost 0, with 14 bases in between.

The V gene is TRBV29-1, the J gene TRBJ2-7; maybe TRBD2 (5 bases). The CDR3 extends over 14 amino acids. The V gene lost 4 bases and the J gene lost 6 bases, with 19 bases spanning the gap. Germline lookup yields CDR1 SQVTM and CDR2 ANQGSEA. The CDR3 sequence is CSVGGFLAASEQYF. The CDR3 region has the DNA TGCAGCGTTGGAGGGTTCCTTGCGGCCTCCGAGCAGTACTTC.

This chain links TRBV3-1 (or the pseudogene TRBV3-2) with TRBJ1-1; D possibly corresponds to TRBD1 (5 bases). The CDR3 has 13 amino acids. CDR1 and CDR2 from the germline V gene are LGHDT and YNNKEL (reference sequence). Between the trimmed V and J ends, which lost 3 bases and 6 bases, there was a span of 11 bases. CDR3 DNA: TGTGCCAGCAGCCAGGCGGGGGTCCCTGAAGCTTTCTTT. The encoded protein is CASSQAGVPEAFF.

The chain joins TRBV2 to TRBJ1-3; a possible D gene is TRBD1 (6 bases). Germline lookup yields CDR1 SNHLY and CDR2 FYNNEI. The V gene lost 4 bases and the J gene lost 0 bases, with 10 bases spanning the gap. The CDR3 runs 15 residues. The chain's CDR3 is CASSGQGFSGNTIYF. CDR3 nucleotide sequence: TGTGCCAGCAGTGGCCAGGGGTTCTCTGGAAACACCATATATTTT.

The rearrangement joins TRBV4-3 to TRBJ2-5, with D uncertain. Germline V lookup: CDR1 LGHNA, CDR2 YSLEER. The V end lost 0 bases, the J end lost 0 bases, and 8 bases lay between the germline ends. The CDR3 runs to 15 residues. The CDR3 region has the DNA TGCGCCAGCAGCCAAGATCTACAGTACCAAGAGACCCAGTACTTC. It specifies CASSQDLQYQETQYF.

This chain uses TRBV2 with TRBJ2-2; 7 bases are a match to TRBD2. The germline CDR1 and CDR2 sequences are SNHLY and FYNNEI. The ends lost 6 bases at V and 6 bases at J; junction bases unmatched: 7. The CDR3 consists of 14 residues. CDR3: CASRGLVLAGELFF. For the CDR3, the DNA is TGTGCCAGCAGAGGACTAGTTTTGGCCGGGGAGCTGTTTTTT.

This clone was counted between two and nine times. This chain joins TRBV2 and TRBJ1-5; TRBD1 matches at 7 bases. The CDR3 runs to 15 residues. Germline-derived CDR1 and CDR2 are SNHLY and FYNNEI. Unmatched junction bases numbered 7, after V lost 7 bases and J lost 1 base. The CDR3 is CASTLNRGSNQPQHF. DNA for the CDR3: TGTGCCAGCACACTGAACAGGGGAAGCAATCAGCCCCAGCATTTT.

This clone was detected once. The J gene is TRBJ2-1, the V gene TRBV7-9; D is unresolved. Germline V lookup: CDR1 SEHNR, CDR2 FQNEAQ (reference sequence). V lost 3 bases and J 4 bases, leaving 10 bases between the germline ends. The CDR3 is 14 residues long. As DNA, the CDR3 is TGTGCCAGCAGCTTTGGCGGCTCTTACAATGAGCAGTTCTTC. Translation gives CASSFGGSYNEQFF.

The chain has TRBV5-1 and TRBJ1-6; 9 nucleotides match TRBD1. V dropped 2 bases and J dropped 7; count of bases not matched to a gene: 4. The CDR3 has 15 residues. CDR1 is SGHRS and CDR2 is YFSETQ in the germline V gene. DNA for the CDR3: TGCGCCAGCAGCTTCTCCGGGACAGGGAATTCACCCCTCCACTTT. As protein: CASSFSGTGNSPLHF.

The chain carries TRBV28 and TRBJ1-1; D is ambiguous. The CDR3 consists of 13 residues. Trimming pared 5 bases from V and 4 bases from J, leaving 11 bases between. Germline assignment: CDR1 MDHEN and CDR2 SYDVKM. CDR3 protein: CASSLPRGTEAFF. In DNA, the CDR3 is TGTGCCAGCAGTCTACCCCGGGGCACTGAAGCTTTCTTT. Complete variable domain (other parts from reference TRBV28 and TRBJ1-1): DVKVTQSSRYLVKRTGEKVFLECVQDMDHENMFWYRQDPGLGLRLIYFSYDVKMKEKGDIPEGYSVSREKKERFSLILESASTNQTSMYLCASSLPRGTEAFFGQGTRLTVV.

This clone was seen once. This chain joins TRBV19 and TRBJ1-5; D unclear. Trimming stripped 3 bases from V and 0 bases from J, with 9 bases between. The CDR3 extends over 15 amino acids. Germline assignment: CDR1 LNHDA and CDR2 SQIVND (reference sequence). The CDR3 region has the DNA TGTGCCAGTAGTATTTCGGTCAATAGCAATCAGCCCCAGCATTTT. Translating gives CASSISVNSNQPQHF.

This sequence joins TRBV5-1 and TRBJ1-1; D unclear. Germline values: CDR1 SGHRS, CDR2 YFSETQ. This CDR3 is 15 amino acids long. V was cut by 0 bases and J by 0 bases, with 9 bases left in between. The CDR3 loop is CASSLVAGVNTEAFF. The CDR3 DNA follows: TGCGCCAGCAGCTTGGTTGCGGGTGTGAACACTGAAGCTTTCTTT. The full variable domain, completed using reference TRBV5-1 and TRBJ1-1, is KAGVTQTPRYLIKTRGQQVTLSCSPISGHRSVSWYQQTPGQGLQFLFEYFSETQRNKGNFPGRFSGRQFSNSRSEMNVSTLELGDSALYLCASSLVAGVNTEAFFGQGTRLTVV.

This clone was recorded only once. The V gene is TRBV5-1, the J gene TRBJ2-3; D gene uncertain. The CDR3 consists of 15 residues. Germline-derived CDR1 and CDR2 are SGHRS and YFSETQ. Trimming took 0 bases from V and 4 from J, leaving 12 bases between them. The CDR3 nucleotides are TGCGCCAGCAGCTTGGGGGCCCAAATGGCAGATACGCAGTATTTT. Its protein product is CASSLGAQMADTQYF.

The chain joins TRBV29-1 to TRBJ1-2; 7 bases match TRBD1. V shed 5 bases and J 6 bases; nucleotides not matched to a gene: 15. The CDR3 runs 15 residues. Germline V CDR1 and CDR2: SQVTM, ANQGSEA. In DNA form, the CDR3 reads TGCAGCGTTTTCGAAAGACAGGGCAAGGAGGATGGCTACACCTTC. It translates to CSVFERQGKEDGYTF.

The chain recombines TRBV10-3 with TRBJ2-7; maybe TRBD1 (5 bases). Germline CDR1 reads ENHRY; CDR2 reads SYGVKD. CDR3 length: 12 residues. V was shortened by 11 bases and J by 0 bases, with 11 bases between the two germline ends. Here the CDR3 reads CAAQTASYEQYF. Here the CDR3 DNA reads TGTGCCGCCCAGACAGCCTCCTACGAGCAGTACTTC.

With respect to this clone: One end of the junction varies from germline; a read error may be responsible. The V and J genes are TRBV16 and TRBJ2-2, with 10 bases that match TRBD2. The CDR3 has 17 residues. Germline CDR1 is KGHSY and CDR2 is FQNENV. CDR3 residues: CASSQLETSGNSGELFF. The CDR3 DNA reads TGTGCCAGCAGCCAATTAGAAACTAGCGGGAACTCCGGGGAGCTGTTTTTT.

The rearrangement links TRBV19 to TRBJ1-5, with 11 positions matching TRBD1. This CDR3 has 15 amino acids. J lost 6 bases, V lost 6 bases, and 7 bases had no gene match. In germline, CDR1 is LNHDA, CDR2 SQIVND (reference sequence). The CDR3 DNA sequence: TGTGCCAGTAGGGGCCGGACAGGGGGCTTTCAGCCCCAGCATTTT. Amino acids: CASRGRTGGFQPQHF. The full variable domain, completed using reference TRBV19 and TRBJ1-5, is DGGITQSPKYLFRKEGQNVTLSCEQNLNHDAMYWYRQDPGQGLRLIYYSQIVNDFQKGDIAEGYSVSREKKESFPLTVTSAQKNPTAFYLCASRGRTGGFQPQHFGDGTRLSIL.

The rearrangement uses TRBV7-7 and TRBJ2-5; perhaps TRBD2 as D (6 bases). V lost 1 base and J lost 2, with 11 bases in between. CDR3 length equals 15 residues. CDR1 is SSHAT and CDR2 is FNYEAQ in the germline V gene (reference sequence). The CDR3 spells CASSLEGTQQETQYF. As DNA, the CDR3 is TGTGCCAGCAGCTTAGAGGGGACTCAACAAGAGACCCAGTACTTC.

This rearrangement joins TRBV10-3 to TRBJ2-1, with 7 bases aligning to TRBD1. The CDR3 is 14 residues long. The ends lost 6 bases at V and 5 bases at J; junction bases unmatched: 7. Germline V CDR1 and CDR2: ENHRY, SYGVKD. CDR3 DNA: TGTGCCATCAGGGGGGACAGAACCGACAATGAGCAGTTCTTC. Its protein is CAIRGDRTDNEQFF.

J is TRBJ2-2 and V is TRBV18, with D perhaps matching TRBD1 (5 bases). V was trimmed by 4 bases and J by 1 base, leaving 13 bases between them. The germline V gene has CDR1 KGHSH and CDR2 LQKENI. The CDR3 is 16 amino acids. The chain's CDR3 is CASSRGHLGNTGELFF. CDR3 DNA: TGTGCCAGCTCACGGGGCCACCTGGGGAACACCGGGGAGCTGTTTTTT.

This chain connects TRBV19 to TRBJ2-5; TRBD1 agrees at 7 bases. Trimming at V came to 6 bases and at J to 5 bases, leaving 15 bases not matched to a gene. CDR3 length: 16 amino acids. Looked up from germline, CDR1 is LNHDA and CDR2 is SQIVND (reference sequence). The CDR3 coding sequence is TGTGCCAGTAGCCGGATACCGGGACAGCCCTTGGAGACCCAGTACTTC. It is translated as CASSRIPGQPLETQYF.